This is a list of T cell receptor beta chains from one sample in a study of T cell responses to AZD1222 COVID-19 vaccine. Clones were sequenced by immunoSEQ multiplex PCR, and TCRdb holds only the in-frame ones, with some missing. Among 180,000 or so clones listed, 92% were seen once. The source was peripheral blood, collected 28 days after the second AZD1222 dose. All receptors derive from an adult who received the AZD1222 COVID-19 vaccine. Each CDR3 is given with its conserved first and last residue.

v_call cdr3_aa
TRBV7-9 CASSYTGQRNLYGYTF
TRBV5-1 CASSTDSPMNTEAFF
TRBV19 CASSPRQISYNEQFF
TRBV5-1 CASSLEPARLNTEAFF
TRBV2 CASSGTHGVDGYTF
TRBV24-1 CATSDSGTLYNEQFF
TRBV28 CASTAIATYNLRGQFF
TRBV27 CASSLDAGNFSPLHF
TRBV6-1 CASSEGQGRGETQYF
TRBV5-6 CASSPRQTSTDTQYF
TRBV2 CASSEAHGQGVDTQYF
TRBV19 CASSIPGGNTEAFF
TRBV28 CASSLTPDSSYEQYF
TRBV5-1 CASSPPRTGGEASYEQYF
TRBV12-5 CASGRGSKNIQYF
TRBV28 CASSLGGSLNTEAFF
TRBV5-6 CASSLFLKGETQYF
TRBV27 CASRRTGTGDSYEQYF
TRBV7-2 CASSPGLGYEQYF
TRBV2 CASSDSSVSRVTYEQYF
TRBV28 CASSWTRLQRTDSNYGYTF
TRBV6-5 CASSPLVGGSPPQHF
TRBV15 CATSRASENSPLHF
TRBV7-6 CASSLTENTEAFF
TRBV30 CAWLGQGNYGYTF
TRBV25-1 CSTGGQGQGPQETQYF
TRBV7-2 CASSLVPWTLGNTEAFF
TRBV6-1 CASSERRDRINTGELFF
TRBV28 CASTGGYQPQHF
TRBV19 CASSPYGTSVYEQYF
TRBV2 CASAYLADTQYF
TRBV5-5 CASSLGTGRQPQHF
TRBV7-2 CASTLLALDTQYF
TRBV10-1 CASRRTREESYEQYF
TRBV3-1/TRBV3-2 CASSQDWSGYTF
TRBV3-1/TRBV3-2 CASSQGPGDNSPLHF
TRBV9 CASSPHRDGLEKLFF
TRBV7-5 CARSLLSGGDYGYTF
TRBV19 CASSIGGAGNTIYF